Listed below are T cell receptor beta chains from one sample, sequenced in a study of regulatory T cells in long-lasting Graves disease. MiXCR was run by TCRdb on the multiplex PCR reads, yielding one entry per CDR3 protein. Found here are approximately 400,000 distinct CDR3 sequences, approximately 15% of them singletons; the top ten hold roughly 7.7%. The same data also went into a second study, on T cells in Graves' hyperthyroidism and ophthalmopathy.

The specimen was peripheral blood mononuclear cells (PBMCs), collected at new diagnosis, from a patient treated with antithyroid drugs. Every receptor here comes from a woman aged 40 to 49 with Graves disease. Both conserved end residues are part of each CDR3. Fields, in order: V gene, clone size, D gene, J gene, CDR3 DNA, CDR3 protein. The D gene is left open where the match is weak. Some rows have no size entry. The others give once, few or many, or a class for an expanded clone.

v_call: TRBV2; clone_size: many; d_call: TRBD1; j_call: TRBJ1-1; cdr3_nt: TGTGCCAGCTTCGGGACAGGGGGCGAATGGAGGACTGAAGCTTTCTTT; cdr3_aa: CASFGTGGEWRTEAFF
v_call: TRBV6-1; clone_size: many; d_call: TRBD2; j_call: TRBJ2-1; cdr3_nt: TGTGCCAGCAGGAGAGCGGGGAACACCTTACCTTCCTACAATGAGCAGTTCTTC; cdr3_aa: CASRRAGNTLPSYNEQFF
v_call: TRBV3-1; clone_size: many; d_call: .; j_call: TRBJ1-2; cdr3_nt: TGTGCCAGCAGCCAACCGGGAAGTTTTCTTTATGGCTACACCTTC; cdr3_aa: CASSQPGSFLYGYTF
v_call: TRBV20-1; clone_size: .; d_call: TRBD2; j_call: TRBJ2-1; cdr3_nt: TGCAGTGCTAGAGACGTACCGGGACTAGTAAAGTTCTTC; cdr3_aa: CSARDVPGLVKFF
v_call: TRBV7-2; clone_size: many; d_call: .; j_call: TRBJ2-7; cdr3_nt: TGTGCCAGCAGCTTATTCTCCGGAGCTTCCTACGAGCAGTACTTC; cdr3_aa: CASSLFSGASYEQYF
v_call: TRBV5-1; clone_size: many; d_call: .; j_call: TRBJ2-7; cdr3_nt: TGCGCCAGCAGCTCCGGGACAAACTCTCCTAGGGAGCAGTACTTC; cdr3_aa: CASSSGTNSPREQYF
v_call: TRBV4-2; clone_size: few; d_call: .; j_call: TRBJ2-2; cdr3_nt: TGTGCCAGCAGCCAGACGTTGTGGACCGGGGAGCTGTTTTTT; cdr3_aa: CASSQTLWTGELFF
v_call: TRBV6-5; clone_size: few; d_call: .; j_call: TRBJ2-1; cdr3_nt: TGTGCCAGCAGTTACAGCCGAGCGGAGGATGAGCAGTTCTTC; cdr3_aa: CASSYSRAEDEQFF
v_call: TRBV19; clone_size: .; d_call: .; j_call: TRBJ2-1; cdr3_nt: TGTGCCAGTACCCCATTCAGCTCCTACAATGAGCAGTTCTTC; cdr3_aa: CASTPFSSYNEQFF
v_call: TRBV20-1; clone_size: few; d_call: .; j_call: TRBJ2-7; cdr3_nt: TGCAGTGCTACCGCGGGTAGCGGAACCTACGAGCAGTACTTC; cdr3_aa: CSATAGSGTYEQYF
v_call: TRBV6-5; clone_size: .; d_call: TRBD1; j_call: TRBJ2-7; cdr3_nt: TGTGCCAGCAGTTACCGGACAGGGGGCTTCTACGAGCAGTACTTC; cdr3_aa: CASSYRTGGFYEQYF
v_call: TRBV12-3/TRBV12-4; clone_size: many; d_call: .; j_call: TRBJ1-2; cdr3_nt: TGTGCCAGCAGTTTAGCAGTTTCCGATGGCTACACCTTC; cdr3_aa: CASSLAVSDGYTF
v_call: TRBV3-1; clone_size: many; d_call: .; j_call: TRBJ2-7; cdr3_nt: TGTGCCAGCAGCGGGGCCCCCCACTCTGTATACGAGCAGTACTTC; cdr3_aa: CASSGAPHSVYEQYF
v_call: TRBV5-1; clone_size: many; d_call: .; j_call: TRBJ2-5; cdr3_nt: TGCGCCAGCAGCCCAATTAGCCCAGCGGCCCGAGAGACCCAGTACTTC; cdr3_aa: CASSPISPAARETQYF
v_call: TRBV7-2; clone_size: many; d_call: .; j_call: TRBJ2-7; cdr3_nt: TGTGCCAGCAGCACCGGGACCGTAACCTACGAGCAGTACTTC; cdr3_aa: CASSTGTVTYEQYF
v_call: TRBV3-1; clone_size: many; d_call: .; j_call: TRBJ2-7; cdr3_nt: TGTGCCAGCAGCCTCCTCCTTGGGGGACCCTACGAGCAGTACTTC; cdr3_aa: CASSLLLGGPYEQYF
v_call: TRBV6-1; clone_size: .; d_call: .; j_call: TRBJ1-5; cdr3_nt: TGTGCCAGCAGATTGACCCGGCAGGGCAATCAGCCCCAGCATTTT; cdr3_aa: CASRLTRQGNQPQHF
v_call: TRBV5-1; clone_size: many; d_call: .; j_call: TRBJ2-6; cdr3_nt: TGCGCCAGCAGCGTTCAGGTGAGGGCCAACGTCCTGACTTTC; cdr3_aa: CASSVQVRANVLTF
v_call: TRBV2; clone_size: few; d_call: TRBD2; j_call: TRBJ2-7; cdr3_nt: TGTGCCAGCAGTGAACAGCGGACTAGCTACGAGCAGCACTTC; cdr3_aa: CASSEQRTSYEQHF
v_call: TRBV28; clone_size: many; d_call: .; j_call: TRBJ2-1; cdr3_nt: TGTGCCAGCTCTCTCGGGCTCGCAACTAGCAATGAGCAGTTCTTC; cdr3_aa: CASSLGLATSNEQFF
v_call: TRBV7-3; clone_size: .; d_call: .; j_call: TRBJ2-1; cdr3_nt: TGTGCCAGCAGCGTCAGTGGAGGGGGACAGCTGGTCTTGGATGAGCAGTTCTTC; cdr3_aa: CASSVSGGGQLVLDEQFF
v_call: TRBV24-1; clone_size: .; d_call: .; j_call: TRBJ2-7; cdr3_nt: TGTGCCACCAGTGAGGGGGCGCGCGAGCAGTACTTC; cdr3_aa: CATSEGAREQYF
v_call: TRBV5-1; clone_size: many; d_call: .; j_call: TRBJ2-7; cdr3_nt: TGCGCCAGCAGCCTCGGGGACGGTTACTACGAGCAGTACTTC; cdr3_aa: CASSLGDGYYEQYF
v_call: TRBV3-1; clone_size: many; d_call: .; j_call: TRBJ2-2; cdr3_nt: TGTGCCAGCAGCCCCCCGGGAGCGGACACCGGGGAGCTGTTTTTT; cdr3_aa: CASSPPGADTGELFF
v_call: TRBV13; clone_size: .; d_call: .; j_call: TRBJ1-1; cdr3_nt: TGTGCCAGCAGCCCCCAAGGTTACACTGAAGCTTTCTTT; cdr3_aa: CASSPQGYTEAFF
v_call: TRBV6-2/TRBV6-3; clone_size: .; d_call: .; j_call: TRBJ1-3; cdr3_nt: TGTGCCAGCAGACGACGGAGCTCTGGAAACACCATATATTTT; cdr3_aa: CASRRRSSGNTIYF
v_call: TRBV5-1; clone_size: few; d_call: .; j_call: TRBJ2-6; cdr3_nt: TGCGCCAGCAGCCTCCCGACAGGTCCTGGGGCCAACGTCCTGACTTTC; cdr3_aa: CASSLPTGPGANVLTF
v_call: TRBV27; clone_size: many; d_call: TRBD1; j_call: TRBJ2-7; cdr3_nt: TGTGCCAGCAGTTTTGGGACAGGGAATTTCTACGAGCAGTACTTC; cdr3_aa: CASSFGTGNFYEQYF
v_call: TRBV28; clone_size: many; d_call: .; j_call: TRBJ2-7; cdr3_nt: TGTGCCAGCAGTTTAAGCCCAAAGGGGTCCTACGAGCAGTACTTC; cdr3_aa: CASSLSPKGSYEQYF
v_call: TRBV15; clone_size: few; d_call: .; j_call: TRBJ2-6; cdr3_nt: TGTGCCACCAGCAGAGATGCCGAGACTGGGGCCAACGTCCTGACTTTC; cdr3_aa: CATSRDAETGANVLTF
v_call: TRBV7-8; clone_size: many; d_call: .; j_call: TRBJ2-6; cdr3_nt: TGTGCCAGCAGCTTAGGTAGGGAACCACTCTCTGGGGCCAACGTCCTGACTTTC; cdr3_aa: CASSLGREPLSGANVLTF
v_call: TRBV20-1; clone_size: .; d_call: .; j_call: TRBJ1-2; cdr3_nt: TGCAGTGCTCGCAACCTCAACAGGGAAGGAGGCTACACCTTC; cdr3_aa: CSARNLNREGGYTF
v_call: TRBV2; clone_size: many; d_call: .; j_call: TRBJ2-5; cdr3_nt: TGTGCCAGCAGTGAAGAGCAGGGGGAGACCCAGTACTTC; cdr3_aa: CASSEEQGETQYF
v_call: TRBV28; clone_size: many; d_call: TRBD2; j_call: TRBJ2-1; cdr3_nt: TGTGCCAGCAGTTGGACCGGGACTAGCCGCTACAATGAGCAGTTCTTC; cdr3_aa: CASSWTGTSRYNEQFF
v_call: TRBV20-1; clone_size: few; d_call: TRBD1; j_call: TRBJ2-7; cdr3_nt: TGCAGTGCTCCTGAAAGTTCGACAGGGAACTACGAGCAGTACTTC; cdr3_aa: CSAPESSTGNYEQYF
v_call: TRBV2; clone_size: many; d_call: TRBD2; j_call: TRBJ2-1; cdr3_nt: TGTGCCATCAAAGGAGGGACTAGCGGGAGGGATGAGCAGTTCTTC; cdr3_aa: CAIKGGTSGRDEQFF
v_call: TRBV28; clone_size: many; d_call: TRBD1; j_call: TRBJ2-5; cdr3_nt: TGTGCCAGCAGTTTAGTCGGGACAGGGTATATAGGGACCCAGTACTTC; cdr3_aa: CASSLVGTGYIGTQYF
v_call: TRBV12-3/TRBV12-4; clone_size: many; d_call: .; j_call: TRBJ2-1; cdr3_nt: TGTGCCAGCAGTCGTACGGAGGAGCAGTTCTTC; cdr3_aa: CASSRTEEQFF
v_call: TRBV29-1; clone_size: few; d_call: .; j_call: TRBJ1-3; cdr3_nt: TGCAGCGTCCTGTCGGGGGGATCTGGAAACACCATATATTTT; cdr3_aa: CSVLSGGSGNTIYF
v_call: TRBV12-3/TRBV12-4; clone_size: many; d_call: TRBD2; j_call: TRBJ2-1; cdr3_nt: TGTGCCAGCAGTCCTCTAGCGGGAGGGCCCTATATTGAGCAGTTCTTC; cdr3_aa: CASSPLAGGPYIEQFF
v_call: TRBV28; clone_size: many; d_call: .; j_call: TRBJ2-5; cdr3_nt: TGTGCCAGCAGTTTAGGTAGCGCCCAAGAGACCCAGTACTTC; cdr3_aa: CASSLGSAQETQYF
v_call: TRBV20-1; clone_size: .; d_call: .; j_call: TRBJ1-1; cdr3_nt: TGCAGTGCTAGAAAAGACACGTCATATCGGGCTTTCTTT; cdr3_aa: CSARKDTSYRAFF
v_call: TRBV20-1; clone_size: .; d_call: TRBD2; j_call: TRBJ2-5; cdr3_nt: TGCAGTGCTAGATACGGACTAGCGGGAGGAGAGACCCAGTACTTC; cdr3_aa: CSARYGLAGGETQYF
v_call: TRBV6-1; clone_size: .; d_call: .; j_call: TRBJ2-7; cdr3_nt: TGTGCCACCAGGAGAGGGATCTCCTACGAGCAGTACTTC; cdr3_aa: CATRRGISYEQYF
v_call: TRBV29-1; clone_size: many; d_call: .; j_call: TRBJ1-5; cdr3_nt: TGCAGCGTTGCCGACCAATCCTATCAGCCCCAGCATTTT; cdr3_aa: CSVADQSYQPQHF
v_call: TRBV20-1; clone_size: few; d_call: .; j_call: TRBJ2-2; cdr3_nt: TGCAGTGCTACAGGGGCCCTGAACACCGGGGAGCTGTTTTTT; cdr3_aa: CSATGALNTGELFF
v_call: TRBV15; clone_size: .; d_call: .; j_call: TRBJ2-3; cdr3_nt: TGTGCCACCAGCAGGGATACGCCAGATACGCAGTATTTT; cdr3_aa: CATSRDTPDTQYF
v_call: TRBV28; clone_size: many; d_call: TRBD1; j_call: TRBJ1-1; cdr3_nt: TGTGCCAGCAGTTTATCCCGTTTGGGGACAGCTAGCACTGAAGCTTTCTTT; cdr3_aa: CASSLSRLGTASTEAFF
v_call: TRBV20-1; clone_size: many; d_call: TRBD2; j_call: TRBJ2-3; cdr3_nt: TGCAGTGCTAGCCGGCTAGCGGGATCCACAGATACGCAGTATTTT; cdr3_aa: CSASRLAGSTDTQYF